The 25 T cell receptor beta chains presented below share a single source sample, sequenced in a study of beta chain features in type 1 diabetes. Study-level results: Among all four CD4+ subsets, Type 1 diabetes patients had TCRB CDR3s that were moderately but significantly shorter.

These receptors' antigens are unknown. TCRB transcripts that were expressed got sequenced, as all of the isolated RNA had been reverse transcribed. Repertoires were generated with immunoSEQ multiplex PCR, while TCRdb's copy carries only in-frame clones and drops some. Of hundreds of thousands of clones listed, over 13% were seen once; the top ten hold approximately 0.043%. What was sequenced was naive CD4+ T cells from blood. All receptors derive from a young man with type 1 diabetes.

In this sample, this clone turned up a few times. CDR3 in amino acids: CASSRDRGNYGYTF. CDR3 DNA sequence: TGTGCCAGCAGCCGGGACAGGGGAAACTATGGCTACACCTTC. The J gene is TRBJ1-2, the V gene TRBV6-5, with 10 bases aligning to TRBD1. After removal of 6 bases from V and 2 bases from J, the junction contained 3 bases not matched to a gene. This CDR3 has 14 residues. Germline CDR1 MNHEY, CDR2 SVGAGI.

This clone was found a few times. The rearrangement links TRBV19 to TRBJ2-6; D could derive from TRBD1 or TRBD2 (5 bases each). The germline CDR1 and CDR2 sequences are LNHDA and SQIVND (reference sequence). This CDR3 spans 16 amino acids. V was clipped by 3 bases and J by 0 bases, with 9 bases between them. This chain's CDR3 is CASSMGRPSGANVLTF. CDR3 DNA sequence: TGTGCCAGTAGTATGGGACGGCCCTCTGGGGCCAACGTCCTGACTTTC.

This clone has more than one count but fewer than ten. The genes are TRBV18 and TRBJ1-2, with 8 nucleotides matching TRBD1. The CDR3 consists of 15 residues. The V gene end was trimmed by 2 bases and the J gene end by 5 bases; junction bases not matched to a gene: 7. The V gene's germline CDR1 is KGHSH and CDR2 LQKENI. CDR3 nucleotide sequence: TGTGCCAGCTCACCAAATCCAGGGGGCTATTATGGCTACACCTTC. As protein: CASSPNPGGYYGYTF.

The chain is built from TRBV5-1 and TRBJ1-5; a weak D match, TRBD1 (5 bases). V was shortened by 4 bases and J by 6 bases, with 20 bases between the two germline ends. Per the germline V gene, CDR1 is SGHRS and CDR2 is YFSETQ. The CDR3 sequence is 16 residues long. CDR3 sequence (DNA): TGCGCCAGCAGCGGGGGGGAGAAGGGACCCCTTCAGCCCCAGCATTTT. It codes for CASSGGEKGPLQPQHF.

This clone was seen a few times. The V call is TRBV28, the J call TRBJ1-1, with 11 bases identical to TRBD1. This CDR3 spans 15 amino acids. CDR1 and CDR2 (germline): MDHEN, SYDVKM. V was pared by 6 bases and J by 6 bases, with 9 bases of the junction left unmatched. Here the CDR3 reads CASSGVGQGDPEAFF. CDR3 in DNA: TGTGCCAGCAGCGGCGTGGGACAGGGGGACCCTGAAGCTTTCTTT.

This clone appeared a few times. The chain couples TRBV30 to TRBJ2-4, with D possibly being TRBD1 or TRBD2 (5 bases each). This CDR3 contains 12 residues. From germline, CDR1 is GTSNPN and CDR2 SVGIG (reference sequence). Trimming left V 2 bases short and J 9 bases short, with 11 bases between. The CDR3 sequence: CAWSRDRVIQYF. The CDR3 nucleotides read TGTGCCTGGAGTCGGGACCGGGTCATTCAGTACTTC.

In its sample, this clone was seen a few times. The rearrangement links TRBV4-3 to TRBJ1-2; D is ambiguous. This CDR3 region has 14 residues. Germline loops: CDR1 LGHNA, CDR2 YSLEER. V was cut by 4 bases and J by 3 bases, with 12 bases left in between. Here the CDR3 reads CASSPPEFDYGYTF. For the CDR3, the DNA is TGCGCCAGCAGCCCTCCCGAGTTTGACTATGGCTACACCTTC.

There are a few counts of this clone. V and J are TRBV30 and TRBJ1-2; unclear D gene. CDR3 size: 12 residues. CDR1 and CDR2 (germline): GTSNPN, SVGIG (reference sequence). The germline V and J ends were trimmed by 0 bases and 7 bases, with 9 bases remaining between them. The DNA for the CDR3 is TGTGCCTGGAGTGTTGGTGTAGGTGGCTACACCTTC. Residues: CAWSVGVGGYTF.

In regard to this clone: Other DNA sequences from this sample encode an identical CDR3 as well. The chain is built from TRBV7-9 and TRBJ1-2, with 9 bases fitting TRBD1. V lost 3 bases, J lost 2 bases, and 4 bases stayed unmatched. CDR3 size: 15 residues. Germline assignment: CDR1 SEHNR and CDR2 FQNEAQ (reference sequence). The DNA for the CDR3 is TGTGCCAGCAGCTTTCCGGGACAGGGAAACTATGGCTACACCTTC. Translated, it gives CASSFPGQGNYGYTF.

In this sample, this clone turned up once. The V and J genes are TRBV7-2 and TRBJ2-7; D is perhaps TRBD1 (6 bases). Trimming removed 8 bases from V and 2 bases from J, with 16 bases in between. The CDR3 extends over 14 amino acids. Germline lookup yields CDR1 SGHTA and CDR2 FQGNSA. DNA of the CDR3: TGTGCCAGCCACAGGGCCTCTGGGGCCTACGAGCAGTACTTC. Translating gives CASHRASGAYEQYF.

The J gene is TRBJ1-2, the V gene TRBV30; D unclear. The length of the CDR3 is 13 residues. V gave up 2 bases and J gave up 4 bases, with 11 bases separating them. Germline CDR1 is GTSNPN and CDR2 is SVGIG (reference sequence). DNA for the CDR3: TGTGCCTGGAGTCCAACTGGGAGCTATGGCTACACCTTC. It yields the protein CAWSPTGSYGYTF.

DNA for the CDR3: TGCAGCTATCGACAGGGGGCCGATACGCAGTATTTT. Its translation is CSYRQGADTQYF. The V gene is TRBV29-1, the J gene TRBJ2-3; 10 bases map to TRBD1. The CDR3 is 12 amino acids. Trimming cost V 8 bases and J 6 bases; bases outside gene matches: 5. CDR1 is SQVTM and CDR2 is ANQGSEA in the germline V gene.

V and J are TRBV29-1 and TRBJ2-5; D gene ambiguous. Trimming removed 0 bases from V and 4 bases from J, with 24 bases in between. This CDR3 is built from 18 residues. Germline CDR1 is SQVTM and CDR2 is ANQGSEA. CDR3 in DNA: TGCAGCGTTGAAGATCTTCCTTCGGTACAGCACCCGGGAGAGACCCAGTACTTC. This translates into CSVEDLPSVQHPGETQYF.

Only a few counts were recorded for this clone. The rearrangement links TRBV28 to TRBJ2-5; TRBD2 might be the D (6 bases). Trimming left V 6 bases short and J 5 bases short, with 19 bases between. Germline loops: CDR1 MDHEN, CDR2 SYDVKM. The length of the CDR3 is 15 residues. The CDR3 here is CASSPNTGEYETQYF. In DNA, the CDR3 is TGTGCCAGCAGCCCGAACACGGGAGAGTATGAGACCCAGTACTTC.

This clone was seen more than once but under ten times. The V and J genes are TRBV4-1 and TRBJ1-1; D possibly corresponds to TRBD1 (6 bases). The CDR3 length is 15 residues. Trimming stripped 3 bases from V and 0 bases from J, with 11 bases between. CDR1 is MGHRA and CDR2 is YSYEKL in the germline V gene. CDR3 sequence: CASSQRQVVNTEAFF. The CDR3, as DNA: TGCGCCAGCAGCCAGCGACAGGTGGTGAACACTGAAGCTTTCTTT.

This clone came up a few times. In DNA, the CDR3 is TGCGCCAGCAGCCAAGGAGCCCCAGATACGCAGTATTTT. Translating gives CASSQGAPDTQYF. The chain is built from TRBV4-1 and TRBJ2-3; D ambiguous. This CDR3 is 13 amino acids long. CDR1 is MGHRA, CDR2 YSYEKL, per germline. V was pared by 1 base and J by 4 bases, with 6 bases between.

The rearrangement links TRBV6-5 to TRBJ2-7, with D unresolved. This CDR3 comprises 16 residues. Germline assignment: CDR1 MNHEY and CDR2 SVGAGI. The V end lost 0 bases, the J end lost 1 base, and 13 bases lay between the germline ends. CDR3 DNA: TGTGCCAGCAGTTACTCGATATCCATAAGTTCCTACGAGCAGTACTTC. It specifies CASSYSISISSYEQYF.

V gene TRBV2 combines with J gene TRBJ1-5; 7 bases are a match to TRBD1. Germline V lookup: CDR1 SNHLY, CDR2 FYNNEI. J gave up 2 bases and V 5 bases, and 6 bases lay outside the gene matches. This CDR3 spans 15 amino acids. CDR3 nucleotides: TGTGCCAGCAGTTCTCGACAGGGAGGCAATCAGCCCCAGCATTTT. As protein: CASSSRQGGNQPQHF.

This clone was found a few times. V usage is TRBV29-1 and J usage is TRBJ2-7; the D gene is possibly TRBD2 (6 bases). Germline CDR1 reads SQVTM; CDR2 reads ANQGSEA. This CDR3 has 11 amino acids. V was trimmed by 6 bases and J by 6 bases, leaving 12 bases between them. Written as DNA, the CDR3 is TGCAGCGTCTCGGGGGACGGCGAGCAGTACTTC. Translated, it gives CSVSGDGEQYF.

This clone was detected a few times. The sample holds other DNA sequences that translate to the same CDR3. This chain links TRBV30 with TRBJ1-2; D gene uncertain. Trimming removed 2 bases from V and 0 bases from J, with 4 bases in between. CDR3 length: 12 residues. Looked up from germline, CDR1 is GTSNPN and CDR2 is SVGIG (reference sequence). In DNA form, the CDR3 reads TGTGCCTGGAGTTCGTCTAACTATGGCTACACCTTC. Translated: CAWSSSNYGYTF.

This clone was found a few times. The gene calls are TRBV19 and TRBJ2-5, with D unresolved. This CDR3 comprises 14 residues. CDR1 is LNHDA, CDR2 SQIVND, per germline (reference sequence). V dropped 4 bases and J dropped 4 bases, with 13 bases sitting between them. Here the CDR3 reads CASSNGREVETQYF. CDR3 bases: TGTGCCAGTAGTAATGGCCGAGAGGTAGAGACCCAGTACTTC.

This chain links TRBV5-1 with TRBJ2-2, with TRBD2 identical over 9 bases. The J segment lost 3 bases and the V segment lost 1 base, leaving 7 bases of the junction unmatched. The CDR3 runs 17 residues. Germline CDR1 SGHRS, CDR2 YFSETQ. CDR3 loop: CASSLRGTSSDTGELFF. The DNA of the CDR3 is TGCGCCAGCAGCTTGAGGGGGACTAGCAGCGACACCGGGGAGCTGTTTTTT.

The gene calls are TRBV28 and TRBJ2-2, with TRBD1 identical over 9 bases. The junction had 8 bases not matched to a gene; V was cut back by 4 bases and J by 2 bases. Per germline, CDR1 MDHEN and CDR2 SYDVKM. CDR3 length: 17 amino acids. In DNA, the CDR3 is TGTGCCAGCAGTTCCGGACAGGGGACGACTAACACCGGGGAGCTGTTTTTT. Its protein is CASSSGQGTTNTGELFF.

Points on this clone: One junction end does not reproduce the germline sequence, and a read error may be involved. The V call is TRBV7-9, the J call TRBJ2-1; the D call may be TRBD1 or TRBD2 (6 bases each). Germline CDR1 SEHNR, CDR2 FQNEAQ (reference sequence). The CDR3 sequence is 14 residues long. The DNA for the CDR3 is TGTGCCAGCAGTTTAGGGGGGCTTCCGAATGAGCAGTTCTTC. Protein: CASSLGGLPNEQFF.

The rearrangement joins TRBV6-6 to TRBJ1-2, with 11 nucleotides matching TRBD1. This CDR3 is built from 13 residues. In germline, CDR1 is MNHNY, CDR2 SVGAGI (reference sequence). Losses at the gene ends were 6 bases for V and 8 bases for J; bases not matched to a gene: 5. CDR3 protein: CASRPGQGAGYTF. For the CDR3, the DNA is TGTGCCAGCAGACCCGGACAGGGGGCAGGCTACACCTTC.